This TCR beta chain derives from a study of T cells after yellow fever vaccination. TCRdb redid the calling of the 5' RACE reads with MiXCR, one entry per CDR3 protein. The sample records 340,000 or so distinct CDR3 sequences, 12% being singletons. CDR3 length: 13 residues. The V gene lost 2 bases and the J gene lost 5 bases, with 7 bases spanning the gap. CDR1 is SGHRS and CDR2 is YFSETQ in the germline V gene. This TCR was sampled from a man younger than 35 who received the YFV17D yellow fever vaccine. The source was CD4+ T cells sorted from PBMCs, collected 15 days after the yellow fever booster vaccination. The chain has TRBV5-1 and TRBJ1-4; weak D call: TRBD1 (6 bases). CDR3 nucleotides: TGCGCCAGCAGCTTCGGACAGAATGAAAAACTGTTTTTT. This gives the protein CASSFGQNEKLFF.